The 14 T cell receptor beta chains given below trace back to one sample, sequenced in a study of multiple sclerosis patients with progressive multifocal leukoencephalopathy. Time point described: time of PML onset. Clones were read by immunoSEQ multiplex PCR, and TCRdb kept only the in-frame ones, dropping some. The sample gives 25,000 to 35,000 clones, approximately 88% of which show up once; approximately 5.2% is in the top ten. The sample here was PBMCs, taken from a patient treated with natalizumab. The receptors shown here come from a woman in her thirties or forties with progressive multifocal leukoencephalopathy.

The rearrangement links TRBV7-9 to TRBJ2-1, with 7 nucleotides matching TRBD2. The germline V gene encodes CDR1 SEHNR and CDR2 FQNEAQ (reference sequence). The CDR3 extends over 13 amino acids. Unmatched junction bases numbered 8, after V lost 6 bases and J lost 9 bases. CDR3 sequence: CASSHSGGTEQFF. CDR3 DNA sequence: TGTGCCAGCAGTCACTCCGGGGGGACTGAGCAGTTCTTC.

In regard to this clone: One end of the junction is discordant with germline, which a read error may explain. The gene calls are TRBV5-5 and TRBJ2-7, with no clear D. CDR1 is SGHKS and CDR2 is YYEKEE in the germline V gene (reference sequence). The CDR3 length is 16 residues. CDR3 DNA: TGTGCCAGCAGCTTGGAACCCGGATATTTATCCTACGAGCAGTGCTTC. Protein: CASSLEPGYLSYEQCF.

Concerning this clone: The junction and the germline gene differ at one end; a read error may be behind it. This chain joins TRBV7-7 and TRBJ2-5, with D possibly matching TRBD2 (7 bases). The CDR3 sequence is 13 residues long. The V gene's germline CDR1 is SSHAT and CDR2 FNYEAQ (reference sequence). The CDR3 sequence is CASSPRGGETQYF. The DNA for the CDR3 is TGTGCTAGCAGCCCGAGGGGGGGGGAGACCCAGTACTTC.

This chain uses TRBV6-5 with TRBJ2-5; TRBD2 aligns across 9 bases. The germline V gene has CDR1 MNHEY and CDR2 SVGAGI. Trimming cost V 4 bases and J 2 bases; bases outside gene matches: 5. This CDR3 region has 15 residues. The CDR3 spells CASSLAGVGQETQYF. CDR3 nucleotides: TGTGCCAGCAGTTTAGCGGGAGTTGGGCAAGAGACCCAGTACTTC.

The gene calls are TRBV30 and TRBJ2-1; D ambiguous. Trimming cost V 2 bases and J 0 bases, with 11 bases left between them. The CDR3 is made up of 15 amino acids. The germline V gene encodes CDR1 GTSNPN and CDR2 SVGIG (reference sequence). CDR3 residues: CAWSRQASSYNEQFF. In DNA, the CDR3 is TGTGCCTGGAGTAGGCAGGCCAGCTCCTACAATGAGCAGTTCTTC.

This chain joins TRBV5-8 and TRBJ2-1; D perhaps matches TRBD2 (6 bases). The length of the CDR3 is 13 residues. V lost 6 bases to trimming and J lost 3 bases, with 10 bases between them. Germline V CDR1 and CDR2: SGHTS, YDEGEE. Here the CDR3 DNA reads TGTGCCAGCACCTGGGACTTCTACAATGAGCAGTTCTTC. Its translation is CASTWDFYNEQFF.

The chain employs TRBV5-1 and TRBJ2-2; D gene ambiguous. Trimming removed 5 bases from V and 1 base from J, with 6 bases in between. Per the germline V gene, CDR1 is SGHRS and CDR2 is YFSETQ. The CDR3 consists of 13 residues. The CDR3 spells CASRTENTGELFF. The DNA for the CDR3 is TGCGCCAGCAGAACAGAGAACACCGGGGAGCTGTTTTTT.

A word on this clone: Other DNA variants within this sample encode the same CDR3. The genes are TRBV27 and TRBJ2-1; 8 nucleotides agree with TRBD2. Germline V CDR1 and CDR2: MNHEY, SMNVEV (reference sequence). This CDR3 has 13 amino acids. V shed 2 bases and J 6 bases; nucleotides not matched to a gene: 0. This CDR3 reads CASSLAGGNEQFF. In nucleotides, the CDR3 is TGTGCCAGCAGTTTAGCGGGGGGCAATGAGCAGTTCTTC.

The rearrangement links TRBV30 to TRBJ2-1; no reliable D call. Germline loops: CDR1 GTSNPN, CDR2 SVGIG (reference sequence). The ends were cut back, 0 bases at V and 4 bases at J, with 7 bases in the middle. The CDR3 runs to 13 residues. This chain's CDR3 is CAWSVDAYNEQFF. CDR3 nucleotide sequence: TGTGCCTGGAGTGTTGATGCGTACAATGAGCAGTTCTTC.

The chain joins TRBV7-9 to TRBJ2-5; D ambiguous. This CDR3 spans 10 amino acids. Germline V lookup: CDR1 SEHNR, CDR2 FQNEAQ (reference sequence). With 8 bases removed from V and 5 bases from J, the gap between germline ends came to 6 bases. The CDR3: CASGRETQYF. For the CDR3, the DNA is TGTGCCAGCGGAAGGGAGACCCAGTACTTC.

This clone was found once. The V and J genes are TRBV5-6 and TRBJ1-1; perhaps TRBD1 as D (5 bases). The V gene's germline CDR1 is SGHDT and CDR2 YYEEEE. V lost 5 bases and J lost 5, with 13 bases in between. The CDR3 covers 13 residues. The CDR3 nucleotides are TGTGCCAGCAGGGTTCAGGGTGAGACTGAAGCTTTCTTT. Amino acids: CASRVQGETEAFF.

The V call is TRBV19, the J call TRBJ2-2, with D unclear. This CDR3 has 13 amino acids. Trimming stripped 4 bases from V and 3 bases from J, with 6 bases between. Germline V CDR1 and CDR2: LNHDA, SQIVND (reference sequence). Here the CDR3 reads CASSNRDTGELFF. CDR3 sequence (DNA): TGTGCCAGTAGTAACCGGGACACCGGGGAGCTGTTTTTT.

The CDR3 loop reads CASSSPGRGGEQYF. In DNA form, the CDR3 reads TGTGCCAGCAGCTCCCCAGGGCGGGGTGGCGAGCAGTACTTC. The chain links TRBV7-6 to TRBJ2-5; D is perhaps TRBD2 (6 bases). The DNA end lines up better with TRBJ2-7; the J call may be wrong. The germline V gene encodes CDR1 SGHVS and CDR2 FNYEAQ. The CDR3 covers 14 residues.

V usage is TRBV29-1 and J usage is TRBJ1-1, with D unclear. The germline CDR1 and CDR2 sequences are SQVTM and ANQGSEA. The length of the CDR3 is 13 residues. V was trimmed by 3 bases and J by 4 bases, leaving 12 bases between them. Here the CDR3 DNA reads TGCAGCGTTGATGGCAGGACGAGCACTGAAGCTTTCTTT. This translates into CSVDGRTSTEAFF. Supplemented by reference TRBV29-1 and TRBJ1-1, the full variable domain reads SAVISQKPSRDICQRGTSLTIQCQVDSQVTMMFWYRQQPGQSLTLIATANQGSEATYESGFVIDKFPISRPNLTFSTLTVSNMSPEDSSIYLCSVDGRTSTEAFFGQGTRLTVV.